These 29 T cell receptor beta chains were sequenced from one sample in a study of blood T cell repertoires in COVID-19. The assay was immunoSEQ multiplex PCR, and TCRdb's table has in-frame clones only and misses some. The data show some 120,000 clones, roughly 80% seen once. The sequencing input was peripheral blood. Receptor source: a woman aged 50 to 60 with acute or convalescent COVID-19.

The table lists this clone with a few counts. V is TRBV6-6 and J is TRBJ1-1; 9 bases line up with TRBD1. The CDR3 totals 16 residues. Germline V gives CDR1 MNHNY, CDR2 SVGAGI (reference sequence). The ends lost 5 bases at V and 0 bases at J; junction bases unmatched: 7. This chain's CDR3 is CASSTDRGMMNTEAFF. The CDR3 nucleotides are TGTGCCAGCAGTACCGACAGGGGGATGATGAACACTGAAGCTTTCTTT.

CDR3 in DNA: TGCGCCAGCAAGTCGACAGGGAGCACTGAAGCTTTCTTT. Translated: CASKSTGSTEAFF. This chain links TRBV5-1 with TRBJ1-1; 7 bases are shared with TRBD1. Trimming removed 6 bases from V and 4 bases from J; junction bases left unmatched: 6. The CDR3 extends over 13 amino acids. Germline-derived CDR1 and CDR2 are SGHRS and YFSETQ.

The chain couples TRBV19 to TRBJ1-3, with 10 positions matching TRBD1. This CDR3 has 17 residues. The germline CDR1 and CDR2 sequences are LNHDA and SQIVND (reference sequence). The ends lost 4 bases at V and 3 bases at J; junction bases unmatched: 9. DNA for the CDR3: TGTGCCAGTAGTACACGACAGGGGGCCCGACTTGGAAACACCATATATTTT. Translating gives CASSTRQGARLGNTIYF.

This rearrangement joins TRBV21-1 to TRBJ2-7; TRBD2 was called by the table and not checked on the DNA. TRBV21-1 is listed as a pseudogene. This CDR3 region has 18 residues. CDR3 DNA sequence: TGTGCCAGCAGCTCCAGACGGGGTCCTGGACTAGCGCCCTACGAGCAGTACTTC. Residues: CASSSRRGPGLAPYEQYF.

The chain has TRBV5-1 and TRBJ1-1; 8 bases align to TRBD1. J was trimmed by 0 bases and V by 5 bases; bases with no gene match: 3. Germline V gives CDR1 SGHRS, CDR2 YFSETQ. This CDR3 region has 14 residues. Here the CDR3 reads CASSTQGVNTEAFF. CDR3 nucleotide sequence: TGCGCCAGCAGTACACAGGGGGTGAACACTGAAGCTTTCTTT.

This clone was seen a few times. V is TRBV28 and J is TRBJ1-2; 12 bases fit TRBD1. The CDR3 has 15 amino acids. J was trimmed by 6 bases and V by 5 bases; bases with no gene match: 7. The V gene's germline CDR1 is MDHEN and CDR2 SYDVKM. The CDR3 DNA follows: TGTGCCAGCAGTACCTTGGGACAGGGGGCGCATGGCTACACCTTC. This translates into CASSTLGQGAHGYTF.

This clone was detected only a few times. The chain uses TRBV6-1 and TRBJ1-2, with D possibly TRBD1 on 6 matching bases. CDR1 MNHNS and CDR2 SASEGT come from the germline V gene. V was clipped by 2 bases and J by 4 bases, with 20 bases between them. The CDR3 runs 17 residues. The CDR3 reads CASSESAGRGSGYGYTF. The CDR3 nucleotides are TGTGCCAGCAGTGAATCGGCAGGGAGGGGGTCTGGCTATGGCTACACCTTC.

This rearrangement joins TRBV10-3 to TRBJ2-2; no reliable D call. Germline V lookup: CDR1 ENHRY, CDR2 SYGVKD. The ends were cut back, 0 bases at V and 1 base at J, with 9 bases in the middle. The CDR3 sequence is 16 residues long. CDR3 coding DNA: TGTGCCATCAGTGAGTCTAGTAAATGGAACACCGGGGAGCTGTTTTTT. This encodes CAISESSKWNTGELFF.

This chain links TRBV12-3 or TRBV12-4 with TRBJ1-2; possible D gene TRBD1, 5 bases. The germline V and J ends were trimmed by 3 bases and 7 bases, with 12 bases remaining between them. CDR3 size: 13 residues. The CDR3 bases are TGTGCCAGCAGTTTCTTAGGGGCGACTGGCTACACCTTC. Translating gives CASSFLGATGYTF.

The chain couples TRBV7-2 to TRBJ1-1; D is ambiguous. The germline V gene has CDR1 SGHTA and CDR2 FQGNSA. V lost 8 bases, J lost 2 bases, and 12 bases lay in between. The CDR3 totals 13 residues. The CDR3 coding sequence is TGTGCCAGCCATCAGAGGCCTAACACTGAAGCTTTCTTT. It encodes CASHQRPNTEAFF.

This chain connects TRBV29-1 to TRBJ2-2; TRBD1 matches 9 bases. Germline V gives CDR1 SQVTM, CDR2 ANQGSEA. V gave up 5 bases and J gave up 0 bases; unmatched junction bases: 4. The CDR3 spans 15 residues. CDR3 in DNA: TGCAGCGTTTACAGGGGGCTAGCGAACACCGGGGAGCTGTTTTTT. Translated: CSVYRGLANTGELFF.

The V and J genes are TRBV6-2 or TRBV6-3 and TRBJ1-2, with D uncertain. The germline V gene encodes CDR1 MNHEY and CDR2 SVGEGT. V was pared by 0 bases and J by 8 bases, with 16 bases between. This CDR3 has 15 residues. As DNA, the CDR3 is TGTGCCAGCAGTTACTCCGGGAGAACGTCCTACGGCTACACCTTC. Translation: CASSYSGRTSYGYTF.

The gene calls are TRBV5-1 and TRBJ2-5; possibly TRBD1 for D (7 bases). The CDR3 covers 14 residues. Per germline, CDR1 SGHRS and CDR2 YFSETQ. Trimming stripped 6 bases from V and 2 bases from J, with 14 bases between. Here the CDR3 reads CASNQPGGQETQYF. For the CDR3, the DNA is TGCGCCAGCAACCAACCAGGGGGGCAAGAGACCCAGTACTTC. The variable domain in full, completed from reference TRBV5-1 and TRBJ2-5, reads KAGVTQTPRYLIKTRGQQVTLSCSPISGHRSVSWYQQTPGQGLQFLFEYFSETQRNKGNFPGRFSGRQFSNSRSEMNVSTLELGDSALYLCASNQPGGQETQYFGPGTRLLVL.

The chain has TRBV6-1 and TRBJ2-7, with 10 bases that match TRBD1. CDR1 is MNHNS, CDR2 SASEGT, per germline. The CDR3 is 15 amino acids. Unmatched junction bases numbered 8, after V lost 3 bases and J lost 6 bases. In nucleotides, the CDR3 is TGTGCCAGCAGTGACACGGGGACAGGGGTCCGCGAGCAGTACTTC. It specifies CASSDTGTGVREQYF.

The chain joins TRBV3-1 (or the pseudogene TRBV3-2) to TRBJ2-7, with a tentative D call TRBD1 (5 bases). Trimming pared 1 base from V and 4 bases from J, leaving 14 bases between. The CDR3 loop spans 15 amino acids. The germline V gene has CDR1 LGHDT and CDR2 YNNKEL (reference sequence). CDR3 sequence (DNA): TGTGCCAGCAGCCAAGGCCGAGTACAGGAATACGAGCAGTACTTC. Protein: CASSQGRVQEYEQYF.

This rearrangement joins TRBV19 to TRBJ1-1, with D perhaps matching TRBD1 (5 bases). Germline CDR1 and CDR2: LNHDA and SQIVND (reference sequence). The CDR3 is 15 residues long. Deletions cut 4 bases from V and 1 base from J, with 13 bases between. CDR3 sequence: CASSTGWATNTEAFF. CDR3 nucleotide sequence: TGTGCCAGTAGTACAGGGTGGGCCACGAACACTGAAGCTTTCTTT.

V and J are TRBV6-5 and TRBJ2-7; TRBD2 matches at 14 bases. Germline loops: CDR1 MNHEY, CDR2 SVGAGI. The CDR3 covers 15 residues. V lost 5 bases, J lost 7 bases, and 7 bases stayed unmatched. The CDR3 sequence is CASSPTSGGAGEQYF. The CDR3 bases are TGTGCCAGCAGTCCGACTAGCGGGGGGGCCGGGGAGCAGTACTTC.

V gene TRBV19 combines with J gene TRBJ2-7, with D unresolved. This CDR3 is 15 amino acids long. V lost 2 bases, J lost 0 bases, and 11 bases lay in between. Germline V gene sequence: CDR1 LNHDA, CDR2 SQIVND (reference sequence). The CDR3 region is CASSIRAQDSYEQYF. The CDR3 DNA reads TGTGCCAGTAGTATACGCGCTCAGGACTCCTACGAGCAGTACTTC.

The CDR3: CASSNRGDSYEQYF. CDR3 sequence (DNA): TGTGCCAGTAGTAACAGGGGAGATTCCTACGAGCAGTACTTC. V is TRBV19 and J is TRBJ2-7, with TRBD1 identical over 7 bases. Germline V gene lookup returns CDR1 LNHDA and CDR2 SQIVND (reference sequence). V trimming: 4 bases; J trimming: 1 base; junction bases outside the gene matches: 4. There are 14 residues in the CDR3.

The V call is TRBV19, the J call TRBJ1-2; 9 bases align to TRBD1. CDR3 length: 13 amino acids. The germline gives CDR1 LNHDA, CDR2 SQIVND (reference sequence). V was pared by 7 bases and J by 8 bases, with 8 bases of the junction left unmatched. The CDR3 loop reads CASNRDREFGYTF. The CDR3 bases are TGTGCCAGTAACAGGGACAGGGAGTTCGGCTACACCTTC.

This chain uses TRBV5-1 with TRBJ2-1; D is unresolved. V lost 6 bases to trimming and J lost 9 bases, with 13 bases between them. CDR1 SGHRS and CDR2 YFSETQ come from the germline V gene. CDR3 length: 12 amino acids. Here the CDR3 reads CASNYRGGEQFF. CDR3 DNA: TGCGCCAGCAACTATCGTGGCGGTGAGCAGTTCTTC.

The chain couples TRBV5-1 to TRBJ2-1, with a weak D call TRBD1 (5 bases). Germline V gene sequence: CDR1 SGHRS, CDR2 YFSETQ. CDR3 length: 13 residues. The V and J ends lost 6 bases and 6 bases respectively, with 13 bases between them. CDR3 in amino acids: CASKDSQSNEQFF. The CDR3 DNA sequence: TGCGCCAGCAAAGACAGTCAATCCAATGAGCAGTTCTTC.

The chain is built from TRBV9 and TRBJ1-5; D not certain. This CDR3 contains 15 residues. The V end was cut by 4 bases, the J end by 0 bases, with 11 bases between. Germline-derived CDR1 and CDR2 are SGDLS and YYNGEE. CDR3 DNA: TGTGCCAGCAGCCCCGGCCGGGATAGCAATCAGCCCCAGCATTTT. Translating gives CASSPGRDSNQPQHF.

V gene TRBV5-6 combines with J gene TRBJ2-7, with D hard to call. The CDR3 runs 11 residues. Germline V gene lookup returns CDR1 SGHDT and CDR2 YYEEEE. V was shortened by 1 base and J by 6 bases, with 5 bases between the two germline ends. The CDR3 nucleotides read TGTGCCAGCAGCTTGTTCTCCGAGCAGTACTTC. This sequence encodes CASSLFSEQYF.

This chain links TRBV7-2 with TRBJ1-3; D perhaps matches TRBD1 (6 bases). V gave up 4 bases and J gave up 4 bases, with 11 bases separating them. The CDR3 extends over 14 amino acids. Looked up from germline, CDR1 is SGHTA and CDR2 is FQGNSA. CDR3 coding DNA: TGTGCCAGCAGCTCCAGGGGCTGGGGAAACACCATATATTTT. Translated: CASSSRGWGNTIYF.

This rearrangement joins TRBV15 to TRBJ2-4; TRBD2 agrees at 11 bases. This CDR3 region has 15 residues. Germline CDR1 and CDR2: LNHNV and YYDKDF (reference sequence). The V and J ends lost 0 bases and 7 bases, in that order; junction bases with no gene match: 2. The CDR3 DNA is TGTGCCACCAGCAGAGAGGCTAGCGGGGGGAACATTCAGTACTTC. It specifies CATSREASGGNIQYF.

The chain combines TRBV19 with TRBJ1-1; no clear D gene. The CDR3 loop spans 13 amino acids. The germline CDR1 and CDR2 sequences are LNHDA and SQIVND (reference sequence). The ends were cut back, 1 base at V and 8 bases at J, with 11 bases in the middle. Here the CDR3 DNA reads TGTGCCAGTAGTATAGGAGCAGGTACCGAAGCTTTCTTT. This codes for CASSIGAGTEAFF.

V gene TRBV5-8 combines with J gene TRBJ1-1; perhaps TRBD1 as D (6 bases). The CDR3 totals 15 residues. Germline assignment: CDR1 SGHTS and CDR2 YDEGEE. V shed 1 base and J shed 5 bases, with 15 bases lying between them. CDR3 in amino acids: CASSLRGGARTEAFF. DNA of the CDR3: TGTGCCAGCAGCTTGAGGGGGGGCGCACGGACTGAAGCTTTCTTT.

Only a few counts were recorded for this clone. A read error may produce the germline difference seen at one junction end. The chain links TRBV7-7 to TRBJ1-4; D uncertain. This CDR3 contains 15 residues. The germline V gene encodes CDR1 SSHAT and CDR2 FNYEAQ (reference sequence). This chain's CDR3 is CASSVASGFWEKLFF. CDR3 nucleotide sequence: TGTGCCAGCAGCGTAGCGTCAGGATTTTGGGAAAAACTGTTTTTT. Filled out from reference TRBV7-7 and TRBJ1-4, the complete variable domain reads GAGVSQSPRYKVTKRGQDVTLRCDPISSHATLYWYQQALGQGPEFLTYFNYEAQPDKSGLPSDRFSAERPEGSISTLTIQRTEQRDSAMYRCASSVASGFWEKLFFGSGTQLSVL.